This T cell receptor (beta chain) was captured by sequencing in a study of CD8 T cells in Susac syndrome. About the research overall: Treatment at blood withdrawal was none, corticosteroids, or intravenous immunoglobulin alone in Susac syndrome patients.

The CDR3 consists of 12 residues. V was clipped by 0 bases and J by 5 bases, with 5 bases between them. Germline assignment: CDR1 LGHDT and CDR2 YNNKEL (reference sequence). An input of 0.5 to 1 ug of RNA was subjected to reverse transcription using random hexamers. In TCRdb, the immunoSEQ multiplex PCR reads were re-called with MiXCR into one record per CDR3 protein. The sample includes about 120,000 distinct CDR3 sequences, roughly 94% seen only once; the top ten take about 0.29%. Sequenced material: CD8+ T cells from PBMCs. The sequence came from a human donor with Susac syndrome. The genes are TRBV3-1 and TRBJ2-7; D not resolved. CDR3 DNA: TGTGCCAGCAGCCAAGATAAAAACGAGCAGTACTTC. It yields the protein CASSQDKNEQYF.